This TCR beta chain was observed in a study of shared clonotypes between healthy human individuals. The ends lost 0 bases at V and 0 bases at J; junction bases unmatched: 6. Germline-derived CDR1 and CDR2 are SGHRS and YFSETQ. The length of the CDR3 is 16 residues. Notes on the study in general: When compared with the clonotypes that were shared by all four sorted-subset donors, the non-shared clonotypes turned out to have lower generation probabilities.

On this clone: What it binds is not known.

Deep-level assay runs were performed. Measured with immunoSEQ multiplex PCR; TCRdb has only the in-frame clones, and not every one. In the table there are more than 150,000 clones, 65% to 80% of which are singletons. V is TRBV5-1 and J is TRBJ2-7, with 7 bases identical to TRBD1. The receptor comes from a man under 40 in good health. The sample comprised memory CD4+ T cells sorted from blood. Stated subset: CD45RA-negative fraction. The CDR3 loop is CASSLGGRTGSYEQYF. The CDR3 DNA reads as TGCGCCAGCAGCTTGGGAGGTCGGACAGGCTCCTACGAGCAGTACTTC.